The 13 T cell receptor beta chains presented below share a single source sample, sequenced in a study of neurological immune-mediated disorders. TCRdb reprocessed the 5' RACE reads via MiXCR and lists one record per CDR3 protein. This repertoire shows fewer than 50,000 distinct CDR3 sequences, around 15% found once; its top ten account for around 3.3%. Sequenced material: CD4+ T cells from blood. The receptors originated from a woman aged 55-75 years with HTLV-1-associated myelopathy (HAM/TSP).

This clonotype has ten or more counts. The genes are TRBV6-5 and TRBJ2-3; 10 bases agree with TRBD2. The germline V gene encodes CDR1 MNHEY and CDR2 SVGAGI. The CDR3 sequence is 17 residues long. The J segment lost 4 bases and the V segment lost 6 bases, leaving 13 bases of the junction unmatched. The DNA of the CDR3 is TGTGCCAGCAGCCCCTTTAAACTAGCGGGGACCCCAGATACGCAGTATTTT. Encoded protein: CASSPFKLAGTPDTQYF.

This clonotype was counted many times. V usage is TRBV14 and J usage is TRBJ1-1; D not certain. The CDR3 has 18 amino acids. Germline V gene data show CDR1 as SGHDN and CDR2 as FVKESK. V gave up 0 bases and J gave up 3 bases, with 20 bases separating them. The CDR3 region has the DNA TGTGCCAGCAGCCAAGAGGGCGGGCCTTACGTTGGGGACACTGAAGCTTTCTTT. Translated: CASSQEGGPYVGDTEAFF.

This clonotype was counted at least ten times. The chain links TRBV15 to TRBJ1-2; 11 nucleotides line up with TRBD1. V was pared by 1 base and J by 4 bases, with 2 bases of the junction left unmatched. The CDR3 is made up of 15 amino acids. Germline V gives CDR1 LNHNV, CDR2 YYDKDF (reference sequence). CDR3 bases: TGTGCCACCAGCAGAGGGGACAGGGGGGGCTATGGCTACACCTTC. Amino acid sequence: CATSRGDRGGYGYTF. The whole variable domain, filled in from reference TRBV15 and TRBJ1-2, reads DAMVIQNPRYQVTQFGKPVTLSCSQTLNHNVMYWYQQKSSQAPKLLFHYYDKDFNNEADTPDNFQSRRPNTSFCFLDIRSPGLGDTAMYLCATSRGDRGGYGYTFGSGTRLTVV.

This clonotype was detected ten times or more. V and J are TRBV4-1 and TRBJ1-2, with TRBD1 matching over 10 bases. Germline-derived CDR1 and CDR2 are MGHRA and YSYEKL. The CDR3 covers 16 residues. J lost 4 bases, V lost 1 base, and 6 bases had no gene match. CDR3 sequence reads: CASSQGLGQGVYGYTF. As DNA, the CDR3 is TGCGCCAGCAGCCAAGGCCTCGGACAGGGGGTCTATGGCTACACCTTC.

Many counts were recorded for this clonotype. The chain links TRBV10-3 to TRBJ2-2; D remains unclear. The CDR3 spans 15 residues. Germline CDR1 is ENHRY and CDR2 is SYGVKD. V lost 0 bases, J lost 5 bases, and 10 bases lay in between. In nucleotides, the CDR3 is TGTGCCATCAGTGAGTCGATGGTGGGGACCGGGGAGCTGTTTTTT. Its translation: CAISESMVGTGELFF.

V and J are TRBV20-1 and TRBJ1-2, with 9 positions matching TRBD1. After removal of 3 bases from V and 3 bases from J, the junction contained 2 bases not matched to a gene. CDR3 size: 13 residues. Germline CDR1 and CDR2: DFQATT and SNEGSKA (reference sequence). CDR3: CSARRQGDYGYTF. CDR3 DNA: TGCAGTGCTAGGCGACAGGGGGACTATGGCTACACCTTC.

This clonotype was picked up many times. The rearrangement links TRBV15 to TRBJ2-1, with TRBD1 matching 7 bases. After removal of 7 bases from V and 0 bases from J, the junction contained 6 bases not matched to a gene. The CDR3 consists of 15 residues. Germline CDR1 LNHNV, CDR2 YYDKDF (reference sequence). CDR3 nucleotides: TGTGCCACCAATCGAGGGGGCCTCTCCTACAATGAGCAGTTCTTC. It yields the protein CATNRGGLSYNEQFF. Combining the CDR3 with reference TRBV15 and TRBJ2-1 gives the whole variable domain DAMVIQNPRYQVTQFGKPVTLSCSQTLNHNVMYWYQQKSSQAPKLLFHYYDKDFNNEADTPDNFQSRRPNTSFCFLDIRSPGLGDTAMYLCATNRGGLSYNEQFFGPGTRLTVL.

This clonotype was detected many times. V usage is TRBV29-1 and J usage is TRBJ1-4; TRBD1 might be the D (6 bases). This CDR3 comprises 13 residues. V was cut by 4 bases and J by 7 bases, with 13 bases left in between. Germline CDR1 is SQVTM and CDR2 is ANQGSEA. The CDR3, as DNA: TGCAGCGTTGGGTCGACCAGGGGTGAAAAACTGTTTTTT. It translates to CSVGSTRGEKLFF.

This clonotype was detected many times. This chain links TRBV29-1 with TRBJ2-7, with TRBD1 identical over 7 bases. V lost 4 bases to trimming and J lost 2 bases; unmatched junction nucleotides: 11. Looked up from germline, CDR1 is SQVTM and CDR2 is ANQGSEA. The CDR3 is 15 residues long. The CDR3 reads CSVGVGTGVPYEQYF. DNA for the CDR3: TGCAGCGTTGGAGTCGGAACAGGGGTGCCCTACGAGCAGTACTTC.

The chain links TRBV15 to TRBJ2-3, with TRBD2 identical over 14 bases. The CDR3 loop spans 21 amino acids. The junction had 15 bases not matched to a gene; V was cut back by 3 bases and J by 1 base. From germline, CDR1 is LNHNV and CDR2 YYDKDF (reference sequence). Here the CDR3 DNA reads TGTGCCACCAGCAGGCCCAGCCGGCGACTAGCGGGAGGGGGAGGCACAGATACGCAGTATTTT. It is translated as CATSRPSRRLAGGGGTDTQYF. Supplemented by reference TRBV15 and TRBJ2-3, the full variable domain reads DAMVIQNPRYQVTQFGKPVTLSCSQTLNHNVMYWYQQKSSQAPKLLFHYYDKDFNNEADTPDNFQSRRPNTSFCFLDIRSPGLGDTAMYLCATSRPSRRLAGGGGTDTQYFGPGTRLTVL.

The table lists this clonotype with many counts. This chain connects TRBV5-1 to TRBJ2-7, with TRBD1 matching over 10 bases. The CDR3 extends over 15 amino acids. Unmatched junction bases numbered 9, after V lost 4 bases and J lost 5 bases. CDR1 and CDR2 (germline): SGHRS, YFSETQ. The CDR3 nucleotides read TGCGCCAGCAGCAACGGACAGGGGGTTTTTGACGAGCAGTACTTC. Translated: CASSNGQGVFDEQYF.

V is TRBV6-1 and J is TRBJ2-6; D is undetermined. The CDR3 sequence is 15 residues long. The germline V gene has CDR1 MNHNS and CDR2 SASEGT. Trimming removed 5 bases from V and 0 bases from J, with 8 bases in between. The CDR3 loop reads CASSMGLSGANVLTF. DNA of the CDR3: TGTGCCAGCAGTATGGGCCTCTCTGGGGCCAACGTCCTGACTTTC.

This clonotype was counted many times. The genes are TRBV29-1 and TRBJ2-3; TRBD1 aligns across 9 bases. CDR3 length: 15 amino acids. Trimming cost V 6 bases and J 2 bases; bases outside gene matches: 9. Germline CDR1 SQVTM, CDR2 ANQGSEA. CDR3 nucleotides: TGCAGCGTCGGCGAGACAGGGGGTTACACAGATACGCAGTATTTT. Translated: CSVGETGGYTDTQYF.